These 9 T cell receptor beta chains were sequenced from one sample in a study of T cell responses to AZD1222 COVID-19 vaccine. The table came from immunoSEQ multiplex PCR; TCRdb's copy has only in-frame clones and leaves some out. The profile covers some 130,000 clones, with approximately 90% appearing a single time and around 0.98% taken by the ten largest. The sequenced sample was peripheral blood, obtained 28 days after the second AZD1222 dose. The source is an adult who received the AZD1222 COVID-19 vaccine.

V is TRBV6-5 and J is TRBJ1-5; D is perhaps TRBD1 (6 bases). The CDR3 covers 15 residues. Germline lookup yields CDR1 MNHEY and CDR2 SVGAGI. V lost 6 bases and J 5 bases, leaving 17 bases between the germline ends. The CDR3 DNA reads as TGTGCCAGCAGATTCTTAGGGGGGCAGGATCAGCCCCAGCATTTT. Translating gives CASRFLGGQDQPQHF.

The rearrangement links TRBV19 to TRBJ2-1; TRBD2 matches 10 bases. Per germline, CDR1 LNHDA and CDR2 SQIVND (reference sequence). The CDR3 is 16 residues long. With 5 bases clipped from V and 1 base from J, the junction kept 5 bases outside the gene matches. The DNA for the CDR3 is TGTGCCAGTAGTCAGACTAGCGGGCCTTCCTACAATGAGCAGTTCTTC. Its translation: CASSQTSGPSYNEQFF.

The rearrangement uses TRBV27 and TRBJ1-2; D is uncertain. Germline V lookup: CDR1 MNHEY, CDR2 SMNVEV (reference sequence). This CDR3 has 14 residues. V dropped 6 bases and J dropped 5 bases, with 16 bases sitting between them. CDR3: CASSRHLYGYGYTF. For the CDR3, the DNA is TGTGCCAGCAGCCGACACCTCTATGGTTATGGCTACACCTTC.

This chain joins TRBV30 and TRBJ2-7, with D possibly TRBD2 on 6 matching bases. CDR1 and CDR2 from the germline V gene are GTSNPN and SVGIG (reference sequence). The V gene lost 7 bases and the J gene lost 2 bases, with 12 bases spanning the gap. This CDR3 contains 12 residues. CDR3 in amino acids: CASWEAPYEQYF. In DNA form, the CDR3 reads TGTGCCTCTTGGGAGGCACCCTACGAGCAGTACTTC.

The rearrangement joins TRBV2 to TRBJ2-1; no reliable D call. The CDR3 runs to 13 residues. The V gene's germline CDR1 is SNHLY and CDR2 FYNNEI. V was pared by 2 bases and J by 9 bases, with 11 bases between. The CDR3 DNA reads TGTGCCAGCAGTGAAACTAATGTAGGTGAGCAGTTCTTC. This translates into CASSETNVGEQFF.

This clone was seen a single time. This CDR3 is CASSPPGHRAADTQYF. DNA of the CDR3: TGTGCCAGCAGCCCTCCGGGTCACAGAGCGGCAGATACGCAGTATTTT. The V call is TRBV7-8, the J call TRBJ2-3, with a tentative D call TRBD2 (5 bases). The CDR3 extends over 16 amino acids. Germline CDR1 is SGHVS and CDR2 is FQNEAQ. V was clipped by 5 bases and J by 4 bases, with 19 bases between them.

The chain carries TRBV11-3 and TRBJ2-2; TRBD1 is a possible D gene (8 bases). V was trimmed by 5 bases and J by 3 bases, leaving 22 bases between them. Germline V lookup: CDR1 SGHNT, CDR2 YENEEA. This CDR3 is 18 amino acids long. DNA for the CDR3: TGTGCCAGCAGCCTAGCGGTTTGGGGACAGGATTACACCGGGGAGCTGTTTTTT. Translation gives CASSLAVWGQDYTGELFF. Full variable domain (missing parts from reference TRBV11-3 and TRBJ2-2): EAGVVQSPRYKIIEKKQPVAFWCNPISGHNTLYWYLQNLGQGPELLIRYENEEAVDDSQLPKDRFSAERLKGVDSTLKIQPAELGDSAVYLCASSLAVWGQDYTGELFFGEGSRLTVL.

The genes are TRBV5-1 and TRBJ1-2; the D gene is possibly TRBD1 (6 bases). This CDR3 is built from 13 residues. The germline V and J ends were trimmed by 4 bases and 4 bases, with 11 bases remaining between them. The germline V gene has CDR1 SGHRS and CDR2 YFSETQ. CDR3 sequence reads: CASSPRQVYGYTF. In DNA form, the CDR3 reads TGCGCCAGCAGCCCCAGACAGGTCTATGGCTACACCTTC.

This clone turned up a few times. The V and J genes are TRBV6-5 and TRBJ2-5; the D gene is possibly TRBD2 (5 bases). The CDR3 runs 15 residues. The germline V gene has CDR1 MNHEY and CDR2 SVGAGI. V dropped 2 bases and J dropped 0 bases, with 10 bases sitting between them. Here the CDR3 DNA reads TGTGCCAGCAGTTACAGCGGTCGGGACCAAGAGACCCAGTACTTC. Its translation is CASSYSGRDQETQYF.